This T cell receptor beta chain came from a study of beta chain features in type 1 diabetes. Expressed TCRB transcripts were sequenced because the isolated RNA had all been reverse transcribed beforehand. An average of about 3.5 million reads was obtained for naive, central memory and regulatory T cell samples. TCRdb's copy holds only in-frame clones and misses some; the assay was immunoSEQ multiplex PCR. Of around 400,000 clones listed, around 12% were seen once; the top ten hold 0.017%. This clone was detected a few times. V shed 4 bases, J shed 2 bases, and the junction held 6 bases outside the gene matches. The length of the CDR3 is 16 residues. CDR1 MNHNY and CDR2 SVGAGI come from the germline V gene (reference sequence).

What was sequenced was naive CD4+ T cells from blood. V gene TRBV6-6 combines with J gene TRBJ2-3, with 10 bases that match TRBD1. This sequence was found in a man aged 18 to 35 in good health. Written as DNA, the CDR3 is TGTGCCAGCAGTTCCCGGGGACAGGGGAACACAGATACGCAGTATTTT. As protein: CASSSRGQGNTDTQYF.